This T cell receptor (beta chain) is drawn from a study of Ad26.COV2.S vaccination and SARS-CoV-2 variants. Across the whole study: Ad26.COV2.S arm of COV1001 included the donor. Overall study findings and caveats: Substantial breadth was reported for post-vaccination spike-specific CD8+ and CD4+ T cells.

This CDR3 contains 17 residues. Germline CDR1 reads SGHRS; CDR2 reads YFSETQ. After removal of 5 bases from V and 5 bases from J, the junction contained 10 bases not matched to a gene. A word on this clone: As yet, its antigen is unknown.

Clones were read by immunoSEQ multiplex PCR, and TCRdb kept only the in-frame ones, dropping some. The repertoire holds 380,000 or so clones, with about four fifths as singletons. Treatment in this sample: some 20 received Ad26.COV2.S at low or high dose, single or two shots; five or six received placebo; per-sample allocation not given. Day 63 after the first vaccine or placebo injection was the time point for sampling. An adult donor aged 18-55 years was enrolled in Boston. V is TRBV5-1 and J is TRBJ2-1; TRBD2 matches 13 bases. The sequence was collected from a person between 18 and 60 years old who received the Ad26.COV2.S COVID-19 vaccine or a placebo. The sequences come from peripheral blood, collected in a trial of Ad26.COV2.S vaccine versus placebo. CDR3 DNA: TGCGCCAGCAGGTGGACTAGCGGGAGTCCATCGGACAATGAGCAGTTCTTC. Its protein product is CASRWTSGSPSDNEQFF.